This record concerns one TCR beta chain sequence. This sample was included in a study of OX40 agonist ivuxolimab in advanced cancers. Germline lookup yields CDR1 ENHRY and CDR2 SYGVKD. V shed 3 bases and J shed 6 bases, with 12 bases lying between them. The CDR3 has 14 amino acids. Generated by immunoSEQ multiplex PCR, the TCRdb table keeps only in-frame clones and is missing some. The data contain tens of thousands of clones, more than 75% of them singletons. The clonotype was recovered from an adult with an advanced solid tumor such as melanoma, head and neck, liver or kidney cancer. The sequenced sample was CD4+ or CD8+ T cells sorted from blood, obtained in a trial of the OX40 agonist ivuxolimab. The V and J genes are TRBV10-3 and TRBJ1-5, with a possible D match to TRBD1 (5 bases). The CDR3 spells CAISDARDAQPQHF. The CDR3 DNA is TGTGCCATCAGTGATGCAAGGGACGCTCAGCCCCAGCATTTT.